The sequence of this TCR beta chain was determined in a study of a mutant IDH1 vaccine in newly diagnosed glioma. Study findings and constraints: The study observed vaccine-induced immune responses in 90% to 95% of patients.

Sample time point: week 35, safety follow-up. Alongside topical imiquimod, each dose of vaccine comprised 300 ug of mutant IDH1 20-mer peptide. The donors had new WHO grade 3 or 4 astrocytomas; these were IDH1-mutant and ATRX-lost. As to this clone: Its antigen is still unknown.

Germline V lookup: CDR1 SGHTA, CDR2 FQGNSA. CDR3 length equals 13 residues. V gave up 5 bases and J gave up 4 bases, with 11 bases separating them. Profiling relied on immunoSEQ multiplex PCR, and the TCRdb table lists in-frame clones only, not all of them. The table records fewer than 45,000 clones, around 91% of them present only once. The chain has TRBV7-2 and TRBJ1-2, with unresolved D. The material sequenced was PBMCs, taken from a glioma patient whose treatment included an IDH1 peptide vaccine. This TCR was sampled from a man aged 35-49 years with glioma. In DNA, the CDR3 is TGTGCCAGCAGCACCAGTTTCGCCTATGGCTACACCTTC. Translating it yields CASSTSFAYGYTF.